Below, 32 T cell receptor beta chains from the same sample are listed, as sequenced in a study of stem cell transplantation in POMP-related autoinflammatory disease. Clones were sequenced by immunoSEQ multiplex PCR, and TCRdb holds only the in-frame ones, with some missing. The sample includes some 68,000 clones, approximately 91% of them seen just once. The source material was CD4+ T cells from PBMCs, sampled after stem cell transplantation. These receptors all come from a human patient with POMP-related autoinflammation and immune dysregulation (PRAID). T cells may partly derive from the graft donor.

This clone was found once. The CDR3 sequence: CSVAKLADEKLFF. In DNA form, the CDR3 reads TGCAGCGTTGCAAAACTGGCTGATGAAAAACTGTTTTTT. V gene TRBV29-1 combines with J gene TRBJ1-4, with D unresolved. Per germline, CDR1 SQVTM and CDR2 ANQGSEA. The CDR3 runs to 13 residues. Trimming shortened V by 4 bases and J by 6 bases, and 12 bases separated the two germline ends.

The J gene is TRBJ2-5, the V gene TRBV28; D is uncertain. This CDR3 region has 13 residues. Looked up from germline, CDR1 is MDHEN and CDR2 is SYDVKM. V was pared by 11 bases and J by 0 bases, with 13 bases between. CDR3 DNA: TGTGCCGGCACAAGGCCCCACCAAGAGACCCAGTACTTC. It is translated as CAGTRPHQETQYF.

The chain has TRBV28 and TRBJ1-1, with D hard to call. With 9 bases removed from V and 1 base from J, the gap between germline ends came to 15 bases. From germline, CDR1 is MDHEN and CDR2 SYDVKM. The CDR3 consists of 14 residues. The CDR3 DNA follows: TGTGCCAGTTCTACAGCCCGAGAGAACACTGAAGCTTTCTTT. The encoded protein is CASSTARENTEAFF.

This clone was observed a single time. V is TRBV5-1 and J is TRBJ2-4, with no clear D. The V gene's germline CDR1 is SGHRS and CDR2 YFSETQ. This CDR3 has 14 amino acids. V lost 0 bases to trimming and J lost 0 bases, with 4 bases between them. CDR3 loop: CASSLGVAKNIQYF. In DNA, the CDR3 is TGCGCCAGCAGCTTGGGAGTAGCCAAAAACATTCAGTACTTC.

This chain joins TRBV9 and TRBJ2-7, with 8 nucleotides matching TRBD2. V shed 0 bases, J shed 2 bases, and the junction held 7 bases outside the gene matches. Germline lookup yields CDR1 SGDLS and CDR2 YYNGEE. CDR3 size: 16 residues. CDR3 sequence reads: CASSVAPSGLAYEQYF. The CDR3 DNA reads TGTGCCAGCAGCGTAGCACCCTCGGGACTAGCCTACGAGCAGTACTTC.

The chain is built from TRBV7-9 and TRBJ2-3; the D gene is possibly TRBD1 (5 bases). This CDR3 region has 15 residues. V was trimmed by 1 base and J by 1 base, leaving 9 bases between them. CDR1 SEHNR and CDR2 FQNEAQ come from the germline V gene (reference sequence). CDR3 sequence (DNA): TGTGCCAGCAGCTTAGAACAGGCAGGCACAGATACGCAGTATTTT. Amino acid sequence: CASSLEQAGTDTQYF. Using reference TRBV7-9 and TRBJ2-3 for the parts outside the CDR3, the full variable domain is DTGVSQNPRHKITKRGQNVTFRCDPISEHNRLYWYRQTLGQGPEFLTYFQNEAQLEKSRLLSDRFSAERPKGSFSTLEIQRTEQGDSAMYLCASSLEQAGTDTQYFGPGTRLTVL.

The rearrangement links TRBV7-3 to TRBJ2-1; 8 positions agree with TRBD2. V trimming: 5 bases; J trimming: 6 bases; junction bases outside the gene matches: 12. Germline V gives CDR1 SGHTA, CDR2 FQGTGA. The CDR3 totals 16 residues. CDR3 bases: TGTGCCAGCAGCCCCTGGGGGGGGACTAGTCCCAATGAGCAGTTCTTC. Translation gives CASSPWGGTSPNEQFF.

This clone was seen only a few times. At the DNA level, this CDR3 is encoded by other sequences in the same sample as well. The chain links TRBV19 to TRBJ2-2; 7 nucleotides align to TRBD1. CDR3 length: 16 amino acids. Trimming cost V 5 bases and J 1 base; bases outside gene matches: 7. Germline lookup yields CDR1 LNHDA and CDR2 SQIVND (reference sequence). CDR3 DNA: TGTGCCAGTAGTCTCCCGACAGGGAGGAACACCGGGGAGCTGTTTTTT. This translates into CASSLPTGRNTGELFF.

This chain links TRBV10-2 with TRBJ2-5; D remains unclear. Trimming removed 6 bases at V and 6 bases at J, with 11 bases between. The CDR3 is 12 amino acids. Germline V gives CDR1 WSHSY, CDR2 SAAADI. The CDR3 DNA follows: TGCGCCAGCAGGACCGCGGTACAGACCCAGTACTTC. Amino acids: CASRTAVQTQYF.

The J gene is TRBJ1-5, the V gene TRBV6-6; 7 bases map to TRBD1. The CDR3 contains 13 residues. CDR1 is MNHNY and CDR2 is SVGAGI in the germline V gene (reference sequence). With V trimmed by 6 bases and J by 7 bases, 6 bases remained unmatched. The CDR3 nucleotides are TGTGCCAGCAGAACAGGGGCGGAGCAGCCCCAGCATTTT. Its translation is CASRTGAEQPQHF.

V and J are TRBV6-5 and TRBJ1-4, with D perhaps TRBD1 (5 bases). Germline assignment: CDR1 MNHEY and CDR2 SVGAGI. V was pared by 2 bases and J by 8 bases, with 15 bases between. CDR3 length: 15 residues. Written as DNA, the CDR3 is TGTGCCAGCAGTTACGGGTTCGGGGCGAAGGAAAAACTGTTTTTT. It yields the protein CASSYGFGAKEKLFF.

The rearrangement uses TRBV6-5 and TRBJ1-2; D ambiguous. The V gene lost 6 bases and the J gene lost 8 bases, with 19 bases spanning the gap. The CDR3 runs to 14 residues. Germline assignment: CDR1 MNHEY and CDR2 SVGAGI. The CDR3 coding sequence is TGTGCCAGCAGAGTATCCTCGGCTGGGGAGGGCTACACCTTC. This codes for CASRVSSAGEGYTF.

This clone has a single count. This rearrangement joins TRBV7-2 to TRBJ2-7; maybe TRBD2 (5 bases). Deletions cut 1 base from V and 3 bases from J, with 7 bases between. CDR1 is SGHTA and CDR2 is FQGNSA in the germline V gene. The CDR3 consists of 13 residues. The CDR3 sequence: CASSLDRGYEQYF. DNA of the CDR3: TGTGCCAGCAGCTTAGATCGGGGCTACGAGCAGTACTTC.

The chain is built from TRBV9 and TRBJ2-4; perhaps TRBD2 as D (5 bases). V was pared by 2 bases and J by 1 base, with 7 bases between. The CDR3 is made up of 14 amino acids. Germline assignment: CDR1 SGDLS and CDR2 YYNGEE. CDR3 in amino acids: CASSVGEAKNIQYF. In nucleotides, the CDR3 is TGTGCCAGCAGCGTCGGGGAGGCCAAAAACATTCAGTACTTC.

V gene TRBV5-6 combines with J gene TRBJ2-7; D is possibly TRBD1 (7 bases). This CDR3 has 15 amino acids. Germline CDR1 reads SGHDT; CDR2 reads YYEEEE. Deletions cut 4 bases from V and 3 bases from J, with 17 bases between. The CDR3 region has the DNA TGTGCCAGCAGCCTAGGAGGGGGCCACCTCTACGAGCAGTACTTC. This encodes CASSLGGGHLYEQYF. Supplemented by reference TRBV5-6 and TRBJ2-7, the full variable domain reads DAGVTQSPTHLIKTRGQQVTLRCSPKSGHDTVSWYQQALGQGPQFIFQYYEEEERQRGNFPDRFSGHQFPNYSSELNVNALLLGDSALYLCASSLGGGHLYEQYFGPGTRLTVT.

CDR3 coding DNA: TGTGCCACCAGTGAAGGGGACAGGGTTAAAGAGACCCAGTACTTC. Its translation: CATSEGDRVKETQYF. The chain links TRBV24-1 to TRBJ2-5; 9 nucleotides match TRBD1. The germline gives CDR1 KGHDR, CDR2 SFDVKD. The CDR3 contains 15 residues. J gave up 3 bases and V 4 bases, and 5 bases lay outside the gene matches.

The V and J genes are TRBV2 and TRBJ1-5; 7 bases fit TRBD1. CDR3 length equals 15 residues. J was trimmed by 0 bases and V by 6 bases; bases with no gene match: 5. The germline V gene encodes CDR1 SNHLY and CDR2 FYNNEI. DNA for the CDR3: TGTGCCAGCAGGCGGGACAGCTTTAGCAATCAGCCCCAGCATTTT. As protein: CASRRDSFSNQPQHF.

The rearrangement joins TRBV25-1 to TRBJ2-5; 8 bases are shared with TRBD1. V was clipped by 1 base and J by 2 bases; unmatched bases: 3. The germline V gene has CDR1 MGHDK and CDR2 SYGVNS. This CDR3 has 15 residues. The CDR3 sequence is CASSESQGAQETQYF. The CDR3 coding sequence is TGTGCCAGCAGTGAATCGCAGGGGGCACAAGAGACCCAGTACTTC.

The V call is TRBV28, the J call TRBJ1-5; D not certain. Germline V gene data show CDR1 as MDHEN and CDR2 as SYDVKM. V was pared by 8 bases and J by 1 base, with 6 bases between. There are 12 residues in the CDR3. CDR3 DNA: TGTGCCAGCGTGGGAAGCAATCAGCCCCAGCATTTT. This gives the protein CASVGSNQPQHF.

The chain recombines TRBV10-3 with TRBJ2-5; the match to TRBD1 covers 8 bases. The junction had 7 bases not matched to a gene; V was cut back by 8 bases and J by 5 bases. Germline assignment: CDR1 ENHRY and CDR2 SYGVKD. This CDR3 has 13 residues. The chain's CDR3 is CAISTGALETQYF. Written as DNA, the CDR3 is TGTGCCATCTCGACAGGGGCGCTGGAGACCCAGTACTTC.

This chain links TRBV2 with TRBJ2-5; 7 nucleotides match TRBD2. There are 16 residues in the CDR3. V shed 6 bases and J 4 bases; nucleotides not matched to a gene: 14. The V gene's germline CDR1 is SNHLY and CDR2 FYNNEI. As DNA, the CDR3 is TGTGCCAGCAGCTACAATGGGGGGGATGGATCAGAGACCCAGTACTTC. This encodes CASSYNGGDGSETQYF.

The chain uses TRBV20-1 and TRBJ1-1; a possible D gene is TRBD1 (5 bases). The V gene's germline CDR1 is DFQATT and CDR2 SNEGSKA (reference sequence). V shed 1 base and J shed 10 bases, with 10 bases lying between them. The CDR3 totals 11 residues. CDR3 in amino acids: CSARARAVAFF. CDR3 in DNA: TGCAGTGCTAGAGCCAGGGCCGTAGCTTTCTTT.

V usage is TRBV9 and J usage is TRBJ2-3; unclear D gene. Per the germline V gene, CDR1 is SGDLS and CDR2 is YYNGEE. The ends were cut back, 2 bases at V and 1 base at J, with 8 bases in the middle. This CDR3 has 14 amino acids. CDR3 region: CASSVDVRTDTQYF. The CDR3 nucleotides are TGTGCCAGCAGCGTGGACGTACGCACAGATACGCAGTATTTT.

The rearrangement uses TRBV15 and TRBJ2-4; D remains ambiguous. The germline V gene encodes CDR1 LNHNV and CDR2 YYDKDF (reference sequence). The V and J ends lost 3 bases and 8 bases respectively, with 17 bases between them. This CDR3 contains 15 residues. The CDR3 is CATSRDQDDFDIQYF. CDR3 nucleotides: TGTGCCACCAGCAGGGACCAGGACGATTTTGACATTCAGTACTTC.

The CDR3 reads CASSFRVGLIIQPQHF. The CDR3 DNA reads as TGTGCCAGCAGCTTCCGAGTTGGATTAATTATTCAGCCCCAGCATTTT. J is TRBJ1-5 and V is TRBV5-5; D ambiguous. CDR3 size: 16 residues. Germline values: CDR1 SGHKS, CDR2 YYEKEE (reference sequence). Trimming pared 2 bases from V and 6 bases from J, leaving 18 bases between. The full variable domain, its missing parts supplied by reference TRBV5-5 and TRBJ1-5, is DAGVTQSPTHLIKTRGQQVTLRCSPISGHKSVSWYQQVLGQGPQFIFQYYEKEERGRGNFPDRFSARQFPNYSSELNVNALLLGDSALYLCASSFRVGLIIQPQHFGDGTRLSIL.

The chain carries TRBV4-2 and TRBJ2-7, with 10 bases aligning to TRBD1. Germline lookup yields CDR1 LGHNA and CDR2 YNFKEQ. The trim removed 4 bases at V and 5 bases at J, leaving 5 bases unmatched. The CDR3 has 14 amino acids. CDR3 protein: CASSPTGGVNEQYF. The DNA of the CDR3 is TGTGCCAGCAGCCCGACAGGGGGCGTGAACGAGCAGTACTTC.

J is TRBJ1-1 and V is TRBV2; D uncertain. V was trimmed by 7 bases and J by 6 bases, leaving 9 bases between them. The CDR3 extends over 11 amino acids. CDR1 is SNHLY, CDR2 FYNNEI, per germline. The CDR3 DNA follows: TGTGCCAGCACCCAGGTATCTGAAGCTTTCTTT. This gives the protein CASTQVSEAFF. Complete variable domain (other parts from reference TRBV2 and TRBJ1-1): EPEVTQTPSHQVTQMGQEVILRCVPISNHLYFYWYRQILGQKVEFLVSFYNNEISEKSEIFDDQFSVERPDGSNFTLKIRSTKLEDSAMYFCASTQVSEAFFGQGTRLTVV.

The chain is built from TRBV2 and TRBJ2-5, with D possibly matching TRBD2 (6 bases). CDR1 SNHLY and CDR2 FYNNEI come from the germline V gene. Trimming cost V 4 bases and J 5 bases, with 11 bases left between them. There are 13 residues in the CDR3. The CDR3 DNA reads TGTGCCAGCAGTGGGGGGGAGTGGGAGACCCAGTACTTC. It encodes CASSGGEWETQYF.

The chain recombines TRBV25-1 with TRBJ1-1; no reliable D call. From germline, CDR1 is MGHDK and CDR2 SYGVNS. There are 13 residues in the CDR3. V shed 4 bases and J shed 3 bases, with 9 bases lying between them. The CDR3 loop is CASSGDWDTEAFF. In DNA, the CDR3 is TGTGCCAGCAGTGGCGACTGGGACACTGAAGCTTTCTTT. Full variable domain (remainder filled in from reference TRBV25-1 and TRBJ1-1): EADIYQTPRYLVIGTGKKITLECSQTMGHDKMYWYQQDPGMELHLIHYSYGVNSTEKGDLSSESTVSRIRTEHFPLTLESARPSHTSQYLCASSGDWDTEAFFGQGTRLTVV.

This clone was recorded only once. V and J are TRBV5-6 and TRBJ2-1; D unresolved. V was shortened by 1 base and J by 4 bases, with 6 bases between the two germline ends. The CDR3 loop spans 13 amino acids. Germline V gene lookup returns CDR1 SGHDT and CDR2 YYEEEE. CDR3 loop: CASSLFRYNEQFF. For the CDR3, the DNA is TGTGCCAGCAGCTTGTTCAGATACAATGAGCAGTTCTTC.

The rearrangement joins TRBV28 to TRBJ1-6; TRBD1 aligns across 7 bases. The germline gives CDR1 MDHEN, CDR2 SYDVKM. The CDR3 has 13 amino acids. V dropped 8 bases and J dropped 8; count of bases not matched to a gene: 6. The CDR3 loop reads CASRDSPDSPLHF. Here the CDR3 DNA reads TGTGCCAGCCGGGACAGCCCGGATTCACCCCTCCACTTT.

V usage is TRBV5-1 and J usage is TRBJ2-7; no clear D. Trimming took off 0 bases at V and 0 bases at J, with 7 bases between the two ends. The germline V gene has CDR1 SGHRS and CDR2 YFSETQ. The CDR3 is 14 amino acids. CDR3 sequence reads: CASSLGGGSYEQYF. Here the CDR3 DNA reads TGCGCCAGCAGCTTGGGTGGCGGCTCCTACGAGCAGTACTTC.